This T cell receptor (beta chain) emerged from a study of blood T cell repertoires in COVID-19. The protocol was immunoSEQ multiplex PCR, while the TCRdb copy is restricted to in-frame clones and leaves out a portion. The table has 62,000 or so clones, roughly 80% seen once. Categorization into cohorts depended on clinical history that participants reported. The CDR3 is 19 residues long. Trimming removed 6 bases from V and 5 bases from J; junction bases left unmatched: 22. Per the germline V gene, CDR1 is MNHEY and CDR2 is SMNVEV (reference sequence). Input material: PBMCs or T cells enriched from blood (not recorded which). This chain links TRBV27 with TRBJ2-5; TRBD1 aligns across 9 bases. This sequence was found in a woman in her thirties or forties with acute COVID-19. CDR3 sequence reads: CASSSNRIGGTGGVETQYF. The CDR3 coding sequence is TGTGCCAGCAGCTCGAACCGCATTGGGGGCACAGGGGGCGTGGAGACCCAGTACTTC.